The T cell receptor (beta chain) under discussion was sequenced for a study of cytomegalovirus exposure and HLA in healthy donors. Whole-study findings and limits: Because they were indistinguishable, some V segments, including TRBV6-2 and TRBV6-3, were excluded.

A multiplex PCR was run with 60 Vbeta primers and 13 Jbeta primers. The repertoire was sequenced with immunoSEQ multiplex PCR; TCRdb's copy has only in-frame clones and lacks some. The data contain tens of thousands of clones, over 55% of them singletons. The CDR3 consists of 16 residues. Per germline, CDR1 WSHSY and CDR2 SAAADI. The trim removed 5 bases at V and 4 bases at J, leaving 9 bases unmatched. On this clone: Its antigen is undetermined.

Sequenced: PBMCs. This sequence was found in a woman in her 50s in good health and CMV-seropositive. The V and J genes are TRBV10-2 and TRBJ1-5; TRBD1 matches at 9 bases. CDR3 protein: CASSTMGQGTNQPQHF. CDR3 DNA: TGCGCCAGCAGTACCATGGGACAGGGTACTAATCAGCCCCAGCATTTT.